One and the same sample provided the 17 T cell receptor beta chains below, sequenced in a study of shared clonotypes between healthy human individuals. Repertoires were generated with immunoSEQ multiplex PCR, while TCRdb's copy carries only in-frame clones and drops some. The sample lists roughly 1,500,000 clones; 98% were seen once. Material: naive CD4+ T cells sorted from blood. Specified subset: CD45RA+ positively selected. These receptors all come from a man under 40 in good health.

The chain uses TRBV7-8 and TRBJ1-1; D not certain. V was pared by 3 bases and J by 10 bases, with 12 bases between. The CDR3 has 12 residues. The germline V gene has CDR1 SGHVS and CDR2 FQNEAQ. This CDR3 reads CASSFGSKGAFF. CDR3 nucleotide sequence: TGTGCCAGCAGCTTTGGTAGTAAAGGAGCTTTCTTT.

The V call is TRBV6-5, the J call TRBJ1-5; D is possibly TRBD1 (6 bases). CDR1 and CDR2 (germline): MNHEY, SVGAGI. The CDR3 is 15 residues long. Trimming removed 6 bases from V and 0 bases from J, with 12 bases in between. CDR3 in amino acids: CASSKTGDSNQPQHF. Here the CDR3 DNA reads TGTGCCAGCAGCAAGACAGGAGATAGCAATCAGCCCCAGCATTTT.

This clone was picked up one time. The V gene is TRBV4-3, the J gene TRBJ2-7; perhaps D is TRBD1 or TRBD2 (6 bases each). The germline CDR1 and CDR2 sequences are LGHNA and YSLEER. Trimming pared 0 bases from V and 2 bases from J, leaving 14 bases between. The CDR3 totals 16 residues. CDR3 DNA: TGCGCCAGCAGCCAAGATGGGGGGACAAGCACCTACGAGCAGTACTTC. It yields the protein CASSQDGGTSTYEQYF.

V is TRBV5-1 and J is TRBJ2-7, with a possible D match to TRBD1 (6 bases). The V gene's germline CDR1 is SGHRS and CDR2 YFSETQ. The CDR3 has 15 amino acids. With 4 bases removed from V and 6 bases from J, the gap between germline ends came to 20 bases. The CDR3 DNA follows: TGCGCCAGCAGCGCATCAGGGGCGGGCCTGTCCGAGCAGTACTTC. It translates to CASSASGAGLSEQYF.

The sample holds a few counts of this clone. This sample also contains other DNA sequences that code for the same CDR3. CDR3 DNA sequence: TGTGCCAGCAGCTTGAAAGAGACCCAGTACTTC. Its translation: CASSLKETQYF. The gene calls are TRBV7-2 and TRBJ2-5; D gene unclear. The CDR3 consists of 11 residues. The V and J ends lost 3 bases and 3 bases respectively, with 2 bases between them. Germline V lookup: CDR1 SGHTA, CDR2 FQGNSA.

The chain is built from TRBV7-2 and TRBJ2-7; 7 positions match TRBD1. This CDR3 spans 15 amino acids. The V and J ends lost 5 bases and 0 bases, in that order; junction bases with no gene match: 7. The germline V gene has CDR1 SGHTA and CDR2 FQGNSA. Written as DNA, the CDR3 is TGTGCCAGCAGCAAGAGTCGGGACAGCTCCTACGAGCAGTACTTC. It codes for CASSKSRDSSYEQYF. Full variable domain (remainder filled in from reference TRBV7-2 and TRBJ2-7): GAGVSQSPSNKVTEKGKDVELRCDPISGHTALYWYRQSLGQGLEFLIYFQGNSAPDKSGLPSDRFSAERTGGSVSTLTIQRTQQEDSAVYLCASSKSRDSSYEQYFGPGTRLTVT.

V is TRBV11-2 and J is TRBJ2-4, with TRBD2 matching over 7 bases. V gave up 6 bases and J gave up 4 bases; unmatched junction bases: 6. CDR1 and CDR2 from the germline V gene are SGHAT and FQNNGV. This CDR3 has 14 residues. CDR3 in DNA: TGTGCCAGCAGATCAAGCGGGGCTAAAAACATTCAGTACTTC. The encoded protein is CASRSSGAKNIQYF.

This clone was seen a single time. The V gene is TRBV2, the J gene TRBJ1-1; no clear D gene. V was trimmed by 3 bases and J by 7 bases, leaving 12 bases between them. The CDR3 is 13 residues long. Germline CDR1 reads SNHLY; CDR2 reads FYNNEI. The CDR3 DNA is TGTGCCAGCAGTGATCTAAGTGGGATTGAAGCTTTCTTT. Translating it yields CASSDLSGIEAFF. The entire variable domain, with the rest obtained from reference TRBV2 and TRBJ1-1, is as follows: EPEVTQTPSHQVTQMGQEVILRCVPISNHLYFYWYRQILGQKVEFLVSFYNNEISEKSEIFDDQFSVERPDGSNFTLKIRSTKLEDSAMYFCASSDLSGIEAFFGQGTRLTVV.

This clone was picked up one time. The chain employs TRBV5-5 and TRBJ2-7, with TRBD2 identical over 8 bases. J gave up 3 bases and V 0 bases, and 5 bases lay outside the gene matches. Germline CDR1 reads SGHKS; CDR2 reads YYEKEE (reference sequence). CDR3 length: 15 residues. In nucleotides, the CDR3 is TGTGCCAGCAGCTTGGCCCGGACTAGCAGCTACGAGCAGTACTTC. Translated, it gives CASSLARTSSYEQYF. The full variable domain, with the rest looked up from reference TRBV5-5 and TRBJ2-7, is DAGVTQSPTHLIKTRGQQVTLRCSPISGHKSVSWYQQVLGQGPQFIFQYYEKEERGRGNFPDRFSARQFPNYSSELNVNALLLGDSALYLCASSLARTSSYEQYFGPGTRLTVT.

This rearrangement joins TRBV10-2 to TRBJ2-5; TRBD1 is a possible D gene (6 bases). With 6 bases removed from V and 4 bases from J, the gap between germline ends came to 12 bases. Germline lookup yields CDR1 WSHSY and CDR2 SAAADI. The CDR3 loop spans 13 amino acids. CDR3 sequence reads: CASRGGRGETQYF. CDR3 coding DNA: TGCGCCAGCAGGGGTGGCAGGGGAGAGACCCAGTACTTC.

The rearrangement links TRBV7-2 to TRBJ2-1; D may be TRBD2 (5 bases). The CDR3 is 14 amino acids. Germline CDR1 reads SGHTA; CDR2 reads FQGNSA. V was shortened by 5 bases and J by 4 bases, with 12 bases between the two germline ends. The CDR3 spells CASSDYVGYNEQFF. The CDR3 DNA follows: TGTGCCAGCAGCGACTACGTTGGGTACAATGAGCAGTTCTTC.

The gene calls are TRBV5-5 and TRBJ2-7; 8 nucleotides agree with TRBD1. The germline gives CDR1 SGHKS, CDR2 YYEKEE (reference sequence). V lost 1 base, J lost 5 bases, and 8 bases stayed unmatched. The CDR3 is made up of 15 amino acids. The CDR3 here is CASSLSGTGLHEQYF. In DNA, the CDR3 is TGTGCCAGCAGCTTGTCGGGGACAGGTCTTCACGAGCAGTACTTC.

V is TRBV19 and J is TRBJ1-2; D possibly corresponds to TRBD1 (5 bases). This CDR3 is 15 amino acids long. Looked up from germline, CDR1 is LNHDA and CDR2 is SQIVND (reference sequence). V shed 7 bases and J shed 5 bases, with 20 bases lying between them. The CDR3 sequence is CASTGMGRDGYGYTF. Here the CDR3 DNA reads TGTGCCAGTACCGGAATGGGCAGGGACGGGTATGGCTACACCTTC.

With respect to this clone: A far larger clone is one base from this, pointing to a likely read error. Other DNA sequences in this specimen translate into the identical CDR3. The chain recombines TRBV27 with TRBJ1-1, with TRBD1 as a possible D gene (5 bases). The CDR3 consists of 14 residues. Trimming shortened V by 1 base and J by 1 base, and 7 bases separated the two germline ends. Germline V gene sequence: CDR1 MNHEY, CDR2 SMNVEV (reference sequence). The CDR3 here is CASSLLRGNTEAFF. CDR3 DNA: TGTGCCAGCAGTTTATTAAGGGGGAACACTGAAGCTTTCTTT.

The chain links TRBV7-2 to TRBJ2-3; D is ambiguous. This CDR3 region has 14 residues. The V end lost 1 base, the J end lost 3 bases, and 8 bases lay between the germline ends. The germline CDR1 and CDR2 sequences are SGHTA and FQGNSA. This CDR3 is CASSLVYQTDTQYF. CDR3 sequence (DNA): TGTGCCAGCAGCTTAGTCTATCAGACAGATACGCAGTATTTT.

This clone was observed a single time. J is TRBJ2-2 and V is TRBV7-9, with D possibly TRBD1 on 6 matching bases. Germline V gene data show CDR1 as SEHNR and CDR2 as FQNEAQ (reference sequence). Trimming removed 6 bases from V and 5 bases from J, with 22 bases in between. The CDR3 contains 17 residues. As DNA, the CDR3 is TGTGCCAGCAGACGATTATCCGGGACATTGAGGACCGGGGAGCTGTTTTTT. It codes for CASRRLSGTLRTGELFF.

V gene TRBV5-4 combines with J gene TRBJ1-1; 7 bases fit TRBD1. Germline trimming cut 2 bases from V and 0 bases from J; bases unmatched to any gene: 1. The CDR3 consists of 14 residues. Germline CDR1 SGHNT, CDR2 YYREEE (reference sequence). The CDR3 reads CASSLTGVNTEAFF. Written as DNA, the CDR3 is TGTGCCAGCAGCTTAACAGGGGTGAACACTGAAGCTTTCTTT.